This T cell receptor beta chain is from a study of OX40 agonist ivuxolimab in advanced cancers. This CDR3 has 14 residues. Germline CDR1 LNHDA, CDR2 SQIVND (reference sequence). Trimming shortened V by 7 bases and J by 5 bases, and 15 bases separated the two germline ends. TCRdb's table, derived via immunoSEQ multiplex PCR, lists solely in-frame clones and lacks some. This table has 130,000 or so clones, about nine tenths appearing once. Sequencing used CD4+ or CD8+ T cells sorted from blood, obtained in a trial of the OX40 agonist ivuxolimab. V is TRBV19 and J is TRBJ1-5, with D possibly TRBD1 on 5 matching bases. The TCR comes from an adult with an advanced solid tumor such as melanoma, head and neck, liver or kidney cancer. The CDR3 sequence is CASTQLGVYQPQHF. CDR3 bases: TGTGCCAGTACCCAGTTAGGGGTTTATCAGCCCCAGCATTTT.